This T cell receptor (beta chain) was retrieved from a study of spatial heterogeneity in lung cancer. Study-level points and caveats: Intratumoral expanded alpha and beta TCR counts were found to track tumor mutation counts.

The V end lost 4 bases, the J end lost 5 bases, and 3 bases lay between the germline ends. This CDR3 region has 11 residues. Germline CDR1 is LGHDT and CDR2 is YNNKEL (reference sequence). Time point meaning: sample taken at primary tumor resection. Each CDR3 protein is one row after TCRdb ran MiXCR on the 5' RACE reads. The sample shows 20,000 to 25,000 distinct CDR3 sequences, 8.8% of them seen only once. In this sample, this clonotype turned up many times. Its specificity is unknown. Sequencing used lung tumor tissue, obtained at surgery. The source is a male donor with early-stage non-small cell lung cancer. The chain is built from TRBV3-1 and TRBJ2-4, with unresolved D. CDR3 residues: CASSRQNIQYF. The DNA for the CDR3 is TGTGCCAGCAGCCGCCAAAACATTCAGTACTTC.